The rows below give T cell receptor beta chains drawn from one sample of a study of T cell responses to AZD1222 COVID-19 vaccine. Repertoires were generated with immunoSEQ multiplex PCR, while TCRdb's copy carries only in-frame clones and drops some. The sample carries some 140,000 clones, roughly nine tenths recorded once. The specimen was peripheral blood, collected on day 0 of AZD1222 vaccination. The receptors derive from an adult in good health. CDR3s include the opening cysteine and the closing phenylalanine or tryptophan. Each record gives: clone size, D gene, V gene, J gene, CDR3 protein, CDR3 DNA. D genes are given only for firm matches. The size of a clone is reported for some rows only, either as once, few or many, or as a class for expanded clones.

abundance: once
d_gene: TRBD1
v_gene: TRBV4-3
j_gene: TRBJ1-5
CDR3aa: CASSLTGSDQPQHF
CDR3nt: TGCGCCAGCAGTTTGACAGGGTCGGATCAGCCCCAGCATTTT

abundance: .
d_gene: TRBD2
v_gene: TRBV7-2
j_gene: TRBJ2-1
CDR3aa: CASRLAGANYNEQFF
CDR3nt: TGTGCCAGCCGACTAGCGGGGGCCAACTACAATGAGCAGTTCTTC

abundance: .
d_gene: .
v_gene: TRBV14
j_gene: TRBJ1-1
CDR3aa: CASSAHTGGRATEAFF
CDR3nt: TGTGCCAGCAGCGCCCATACAGGAGGACGTGCCACTGAAGCTTTCTTT

abundance: .
d_gene: .
v_gene: TRBV6-5
j_gene: TRBJ2-7
CDR3aa: CASKEGSSYEQYF
CDR3nt: TGTGCCAGCAAGGAGGGGAGCTCCTACGAGCAGTACTTC

abundance: .
d_gene: .
v_gene: TRBV6-1
j_gene: TRBJ1-2
CDR3aa: CASSEPRSRGLYGYTF
CDR3nt: TGTGCCAGCAGTGAACCCCGCAGCAGGGGATTATATGGCTACACCTTC

abundance: .
d_gene: .
v_gene: TRBV5-6
j_gene: TRBJ1-1
CDR3aa: CASSLYSEAFF
CDR3nt: TGTGCCAGCAGCTTATACTCTGAAGCTTTCTTT

abundance: .
d_gene: .
v_gene: TRBV29-1
j_gene: TRBJ1-2
CDR3aa: CSVEGSDQLGYTF
CDR3nt: TGCAGCGTTGAAGGGTCAGACCAACTGGGCTACACCTTC

abundance: .
d_gene: .
v_gene: TRBV6-5
j_gene: TRBJ2-1
CDR3aa: CASTYNEQFF
CDR3nt: TGTGCCAGTACCTACAATGAGCAGTTCTTC

abundance: .
d_gene: .
v_gene: TRBV18
j_gene: TRBJ1-2
CDR3aa: CASSPDGNYGYTF
CDR3nt: TGTGCCAGCTCGCCGGACGGCAACTATGGCTACACCTTC

abundance: once
d_gene: .
v_gene: TRBV7-8
j_gene: TRBJ1-2
CDR3aa: CASSPAAGDYGYTF
CDR3nt: TGTGCCAGCAGCCCCGCTGCGGGAGACTATGGCTACACCTTC

abundance: .
d_gene: TRBD2
v_gene: TRBV7-2
j_gene: TRBJ2-3
CDR3aa: CASSLVSSGPIGDTQYF
CDR3nt: TGTGCCAGCAGCTTAGTTTCTAGCGGGCCTATAGGAGATACGCAGTATTTT

abundance: .
d_gene: .
v_gene: TRBV2
j_gene: TRBJ2-3
CDR3aa: CASSEASRGTQYF
CDR3nt: TGTGCCAGCAGTGAAGCAAGTCGCGGTACGCAGTATTTT

abundance: .
d_gene: .
v_gene: TRBV24-1
j_gene: TRBJ1-2
CDR3aa: CATSDGRYGYTF
CDR3nt: TGTGCCACCAGTGATGGGCGCTATGGCTACACCTTC

abundance: .
d_gene: .
v_gene: TRBV4-3
j_gene: TRBJ1-4
CDR3aa: CASSPGSQGFYEKLFF
CDR3nt: TGCGCCAGCAGCCCCGGAAGTCAAGGGTTTTACGAAAAACTGTTTTTT

abundance: .
d_gene: .
v_gene: TRBV30
j_gene: TRBJ1-2
CDR3aa: CAWRDQGFGYTF
CDR3nt: TGTGCCTGGAGAGACCAGGGCTTTGGCTACACCTTC

abundance: .
d_gene: .
v_gene: TRBV25-1
j_gene: TRBJ1-2
CDR3aa: CASSEWARMGGYTF
CDR3nt: TGTGCCAGCAGTGAATGGGCCAGGATGGGGGGCTACACCTTC

abundance: .
d_gene: TRBD1
v_gene: TRBV9
j_gene: TRBJ2-2
CDR3aa: CASSLTDRGWSAGELFF
CDR3nt: TGTGCCAGCAGCCTCACGGACAGGGGTTGGTCGGCCGGGGAGCTGTTTTTT

abundance: few
d_gene: .
v_gene: TRBV7-9
j_gene: TRBJ2-7
CDR3aa: CASSFDSRYEQYF
CDR3nt: TGTGCCAGCAGCTTTGACAGTCGCTACGAGCAGTACTTC

abundance: .
d_gene: .
v_gene: TRBV3-1/TRBV3-2
j_gene: TRBJ1-5
CDR3aa: CASSQLGDQPQHF
CDR3nt: TGTGCCAGCAGCCAGCTAGGAGATCAGCCCCAGCATTTT

abundance: .
d_gene: .
v_gene: TRBV10-3
j_gene: TRBJ1-5
CDR3aa: CAISEMQGQQPQHF
CDR3nt: TGTGCCATCAGTGAGATGCAGGGCCAACAGCCCCAGCATTTT

abundance: .
d_gene: .
v_gene: TRBV30
j_gene: TRBJ2-7
CDR3aa: CAWTPGIYEQYF
CDR3nt: TGTGCCTGGACTCCTGGGATCTACGAGCAGTACTTC

abundance: .
d_gene: .
v_gene: TRBV5-5
j_gene: TRBJ1-4
CDR3aa: CASSSDPFATNEKLFF
CDR3nt: TGTGCCAGCAGCTCCGACCCTTTCGCAACTAATGAAAAACTGTTTTTT

abundance: .
d_gene: TRBD1
v_gene: TRBV5-1
j_gene: TRBJ2-7
CDR3aa: CASSDRGSSSYEQYF
CDR3nt: TGCGCCAGCAGCGACAGGGGTTCCTCCTCCTACGAGCAGTACTTC

abundance: few
d_gene: .
v_gene: TRBV28
j_gene: TRBJ1-5
CDR3aa: CASSLSVPPQHF
CDR3nt: TGTGCCAGCAGTCTTTCAGTTCCGCCCCAGCATTTT

abundance: .
d_gene: .
v_gene: TRBV19
j_gene: TRBJ2-1
CDR3aa: CASSSRDIYNEQFF
CDR3nt: TGTGCCAGTAGTTCCCGGGACATTTACAATGAGCAGTTCTTC

abundance: few
d_gene: .
v_gene: TRBV2
j_gene: TRBJ1-5
CDR3aa: CASSEALPGANQPQHF
CDR3nt: TGTGCCAGCAGTGAAGCGCTTCCAGGGGCCAATCAGCCCCAGCATTTT

abundance: .
d_gene: .
v_gene: TRBV27
j_gene: TRBJ1-5
CDR3aa: CASSLNPGTLRSQPQHF
CDR3nt: TGTGCCAGCAGCTTAAATCCCGGGACGTTGAGAAGTCAGCCCCAGCATTTT

abundance: .
d_gene: .
v_gene: TRBV7-9
j_gene: TRBJ1-4
CDR3aa: CASSGGGEKLFF
CDR3nt: TGTGCCAGCAGCGGAGGAGGAGAAAAACTGTTTTTT

abundance: .
d_gene: .
v_gene: TRBV5-6
j_gene: TRBJ2-6
CDR3aa: CASSPTIGANVLTF
CDR3nt: TGTGCCAGCAGCCCCACGATCGGGGCCAACGTCCTGACTTTC

abundance: .
d_gene: .
v_gene: TRBV19
j_gene: TRBJ1-3
CDR3aa: CASSPGAGNTIYF
CDR3nt: TGTGCCAGTAGCCCGGGGGCTGGAAACACCATATATTTT

abundance: .
d_gene: .
v_gene: TRBV7-7
j_gene: TRBJ2-3
CDR3aa: CASSLGDSNTDTQYF
CDR3nt: TGTGCTAGCAGCTTAGGGGACTCCAACACAGATACGCAGTATTTT

abundance: .
d_gene: .
v_gene: TRBV4-1
j_gene: TRBJ2-1
CDR3aa: CASSQRPGLGDNEQFF
CDR3nt: TGCGCCAGCAGCCAACGACCGGGACTGGGGGACAATGAGCAGTTCTTC

abundance: .
d_gene: .
v_gene: TRBV4-3
j_gene: TRBJ1-2
CDR3aa: CASSQDFNYGYTF
CDR3nt: TGCGCCAGCAGCCAAGATTTCAACTATGGCTACACCTTC

abundance: .
d_gene: TRBD1
v_gene: TRBV18
j_gene: TRBJ2-7
CDR3aa: CASSPTGVTNEQYF
CDR3nt: TGTGCCAGCTCCCCTACAGGGGTAACGAACGAGCAGTACTTC

abundance: .
d_gene: TRBD1
v_gene: TRBV4-3
j_gene: TRBJ2-1
CDR3aa: CASSLTGTGGFHEQFF
CDR3nt: TGCGCCAGCAGCCTTACCGGGACAGGGGGCTTTCATGAGCAGTTCTTC

abundance: .
d_gene: .
v_gene: TRBV6-1
j_gene: TRBJ2-7
CDR3aa: CASSEDRFIYEQYF
CDR3nt: TGTGCCAGCAGTGAAGATCGTTTTATCTACGAGCAGTACTTC

abundance: .
d_gene: .
v_gene: TRBV9
j_gene: TRBJ1-5
CDR3aa: CASSPSADNQPQHF
CDR3nt: TGTGCCAGCAGCCCCAGCGCAGATAATCAGCCCCAGCATTTT

abundance: .
d_gene: TRBD1
v_gene: TRBV5-1
j_gene: TRBJ1-1
CDR3aa: CASSATGLTEAFF
CDR3nt: TGCGCCAGCAGCGCGACAGGGCTCACTGAAGCTTTCTTT

abundance: .
d_gene: .
v_gene: TRBV24-1
j_gene: TRBJ1-5
CDR3aa: CATSDNLYSNQPQHF
CDR3nt: TGTGCCACCAGTGATAATCTGTATAGCAATCAGCCCCAGCATTTT

abundance: .
d_gene: .
v_gene: TRBV20-1
j_gene: TRBJ1-1
CDR3aa: CSASQGTLNTEAFF
CDR3nt: TGCAGTGCTAGTCAGGGGACCCTGAACACTGAAGCTTTCTTT

abundance: .
d_gene: TRBD2
v_gene: TRBV29-1
j_gene: TRBJ2-3
CDR3aa: CSVVSGRDSVDTQYF
CDR3nt: TGCAGCGTTGTTAGCGGGAGGGATTCCGTCGATACGCAGTATTTT

abundance: .
d_gene: .
v_gene: TRBV7-8
j_gene: TRBJ1-3
CDR3aa: CASSFFLTEPPPSGNTIYF
CDR3nt: TGTGCCAGCAGCTTTTTCCTCACGGAACCTCCTCCCTCTGGAAACACCATATATTTT

abundance: .
d_gene: .
v_gene: TRBV19
j_gene: TRBJ2-3
CDR3aa: CASSSSDTQYF
CDR3nt: TGTGCCAGTAGTTCATCAGATACGCAGTATTTT

abundance: few
d_gene: TRBD1
v_gene: TRBV30
j_gene: TRBJ2-7
CDR3aa: CAWSVTTGSYEQYF
CDR3nt: TGTGCCTGGAGTGTAACGACAGGGAGCTACGAGCAGTACTTC

abundance: .
d_gene: TRBD1
v_gene: TRBV5-1
j_gene: TRBJ1-3
CDR3aa: CASSPGGSGNTIYF
CDR3nt: TGCGCCAGCAGCCCAGGGGGCTCTGGAAACACCATATATTTT

abundance: .
d_gene: .
v_gene: TRBV28
j_gene: TRBJ1-1
CDR3aa: CASTGLGVSNTEAFF
CDR3nt: TGTGCCAGCACGGGCCTGGGAGTTTCGAACACTGAAGCTTTCTTT

abundance: .
d_gene: .
v_gene: TRBV9
j_gene: TRBJ1-1
CDR3aa: CASSPRTVQSAEAFF
CDR3nt: TGTGCCAGCAGCCCCCGAACCGTACAGAGTGCTGAAGCTTTCTTT

abundance: .
d_gene: .
v_gene: TRBV11-3
j_gene: TRBJ2-2
CDR3aa: CASSLKGPPGELFF
CDR3nt: TGTGCCAGCAGCTTAAAGGGACCTCCCGGGGAGCTGTTTTTT

abundance: .
d_gene: TRBD2
v_gene: TRBV5-4
j_gene: TRBJ2-1
CDR3aa: CASSFSGASGTYNEQFF
CDR3nt: TGTGCCAGCAGCTTCAGCGGGGCTAGCGGAACCTACAATGAGCAGTTCTTC

abundance: .
d_gene: TRBD1
v_gene: TRBV9
j_gene: TRBJ2-4
CDR3aa: CASSVSGQGNIQYF
CDR3nt: TGTGCCAGCAGCGTATCCGGACAGGGAAACATTCAGTACTTC

abundance: .
d_gene: TRBD1
v_gene: TRBV19
j_gene: TRBJ1-1
CDR3aa: CASSVYRGHGAEAFF
CDR3nt: TGTGCCAGTAGTGTCTACAGGGGGCATGGCGCTGAAGCTTTCTTT

abundance: .
d_gene: .
v_gene: TRBV9
j_gene: TRBJ1-1
CDR3aa: CASSVGDLGGNTEAFF
CDR3nt: TGTGCCAGCAGCGTAGGTGATTTGGGGGGTAACACTGAAGCTTTCTTT

abundance: .
d_gene: .
v_gene: TRBV7-8
j_gene: TRBJ1-5
CDR3aa: CASSQGTPADEQHF
CDR3nt: TGTGCCAGCAGCCAAGGGACGCCGGCCGATGAACAGCATTTT

abundance: .
d_gene: TRBD2
v_gene: TRBV6-1
j_gene: TRBJ2-1
CDR3aa: CASSVSGSSYNEQFF
CDR3nt: TGTGCCAGCAGTGTTAGCGGGAGCTCCTACAATGAGCAGTTCTTC

abundance: .
d_gene: TRBD1
v_gene: TRBV7-2
j_gene: TRBJ2-3
CDR3aa: CASTPTGPIYTQYF
CDR3nt: TGTGCCAGCACCCCGACAGGGCCGATATATACGCAGTATTTT

abundance: .
d_gene: .
v_gene: TRBV19
j_gene: TRBJ1-2
CDR3aa: CASSPSTGGYTF
CDR3nt: TGTGCCAGTAGTCCTAGTACGGGAGGCTACACCTTC

abundance: .
d_gene: .
v_gene: TRBV12-5
j_gene: TRBJ1-2
CDR3aa: CASGLKDYGYTF
CDR3nt: TGTGCTAGTGGTTTGAAAGATTATGGCTACACCTTC

abundance: .
d_gene: TRBD1
v_gene: TRBV4-3
j_gene: TRBJ2-1
CDR3aa: CASSQQPRSSDRDNEQFF
CDR3nt: TGCGCCAGCAGCCAGCAGCCAAGATCGTCGGACAGGGACAATGAGCAGTTCTTC